This T cell receptor (beta chain) was captured by sequencing in a study of PD-L1 blockade in urothelial cancer. This clone was seen only once. Germline CDR1 is SGHTS and CDR2 is YDEGEE. The CDR3 contains 12 residues. V was trimmed by 3 bases and J by 6 bases, leaving 9 bases between them. Time point in this sample: peripheral blood 6 weeks after treatment start. Clones were read by immunoSEQ multiplex PCR, and TCRdb kept only the in-frame ones, dropping some. The table shows about 130,000 clones, with roughly 88% occurring only once. The sample here was PBMCs, taken around atezolizumab (anti-PD-L1) treatment. This clonotype was obtained from a man aged 45-65 years with urothelial cancer. The V gene is TRBV5-8, the J gene TRBJ1-1, with no clear D. The chain's CDR3 is CASSSPSPEAFF. The DNA for the CDR3 is TGTGCCAGCAGCTCCCCGTCCCCTGAAGCTTTCTTT.